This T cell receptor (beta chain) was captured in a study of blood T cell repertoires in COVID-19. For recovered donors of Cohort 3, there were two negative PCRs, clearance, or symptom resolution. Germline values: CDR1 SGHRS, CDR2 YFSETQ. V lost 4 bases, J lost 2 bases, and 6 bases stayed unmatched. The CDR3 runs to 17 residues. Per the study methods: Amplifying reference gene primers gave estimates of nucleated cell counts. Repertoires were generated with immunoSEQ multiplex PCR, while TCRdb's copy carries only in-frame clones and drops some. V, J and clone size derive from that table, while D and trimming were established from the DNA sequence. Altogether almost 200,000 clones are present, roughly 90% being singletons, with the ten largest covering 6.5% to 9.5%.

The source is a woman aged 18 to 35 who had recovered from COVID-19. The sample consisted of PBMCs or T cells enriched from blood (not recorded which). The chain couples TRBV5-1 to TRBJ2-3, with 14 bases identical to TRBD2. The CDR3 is CASSPLTSGGATDTQYF. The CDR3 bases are TGCGCCAGCAGCCCCTTGACTAGCGGGGGGGCCACAGATACGCAGTATTTT.